This entry features one T cell receptor (beta chain) sequence. What it recognizes is unknown. PCR employed 60 Vbeta and 13 Jbeta primers. Method: immunoSEQ multiplex PCR; TCRdb's copy keeps in-frame clones and lacks some. The sample records around 99,000 clones, 60% to 70% being singletons. This entry belongs to a study of cytomegalovirus exposure and HLA in healthy donors. Study details: A data release that came early held roughly 80 million unique TCRs from HLA-typed donors. Study-level findings and limits: In a later analysis, HLA-C alleles had the fewest associated TCRs, DRB1 alleles the most. Among the CMV-associated chains, three were confirmed in vitro as specific for CMV antigens. A previous analysis found most TCR beta V segments productive roughly 87% or roughly 30% of the time.

The germline V and J ends were trimmed by 5 bases and 8 bases, with 21 bases remaining between them. This CDR3 region has 15 residues. Per germline, CDR1 MNHEY and CDR2 SMNVEV (reference sequence). The chain recombines TRBV27 with TRBJ1-2; D gene uncertain. Material: PBMCs. This TCR came from a woman in her 30s in good health and CMV-seronegative. The CDR3 loop reads CASSLRGLPRGGYTF. In DNA, the CDR3 is TGTGCCAGCAGTCTCCGCGGACTCCCACGGGGAGGCTACACCTTC.